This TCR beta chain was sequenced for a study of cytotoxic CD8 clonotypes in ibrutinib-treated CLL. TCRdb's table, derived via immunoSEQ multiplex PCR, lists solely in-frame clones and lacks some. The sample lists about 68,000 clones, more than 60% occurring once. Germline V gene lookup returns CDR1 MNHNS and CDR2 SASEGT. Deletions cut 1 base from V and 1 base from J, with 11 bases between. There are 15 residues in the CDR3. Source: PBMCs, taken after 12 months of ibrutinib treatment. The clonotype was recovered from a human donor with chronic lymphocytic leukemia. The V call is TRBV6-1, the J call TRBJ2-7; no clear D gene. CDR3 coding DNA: TGTGCCAGCAGTGAAGGGAACAGTTTATCCTACGAGCAGTACTTC. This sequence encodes CASSEGNSLSYEQYF.